The source of this TCR beta chain is a study of identical twins (dated by TCRdb to the mid-2010s). General notes on the study: To test whether fetal clonotypes persist, the study used deep sequencing on TCR alpha and beta repertoires from monozygotic twins, unrelated adults of various ages, and cord blood. Replicate twin experiments were performed at different times using different library preparation protocols to rule out contamination. The research as a whole found: Excess twin sharing in beta out-of-frame sequences was weaker because fewer shared sequences lowered the signal-to-noise ratio. Zero-insertion analyses could be partly confounded by invariant T cells such as MAIT and iNKT, though diverse VJ usage argued against such confounding for most clonotypes. In monozygotic twins, out-of-frame TCR alpha sharing was systematically underestimated by recombination models, although the models agreed with sharing between unrelated individuals. Fewer insertions were carried by abundant cord blood beta clonotypes, a similar but weaker trend appeared in young adult naive repertoires, and no such trend appeared in memory repertoires. Conclusions relied on cross-sectional statistical analysis, since the same donors could not be followed over many years. Compared with coincidental sharing between unrelated individuals, out-of-frame TCR alpha sequences shared between twins showed an excess of sequences with low generation probability.

Every donor was a healthy Caucasian. Three pairs of female monozygotic twins, all aged roughly 18 to 29 years, made up the twin cohort. Peripheral blood mononuclear cells were used as the source from which RNA for TCR libraries was isolated. Receptors were amplified or captured by 5' RACE. The run used an Illumina HiSeq 2000. Template switching introduced a universal primer binding site; the final cDNA contained a unique molecular identifier, enabling accurate counting of TCR cDNA molecules. Specific primers in the conserved constant-segment region were used to synthesize first-strand cDNA for TCR alpha and beta chains. To control for contamination, every cDNA library carried two barcodes: a SMART-Mk sample barcode plus Illumina barcodes. TruSeq adapter sequences, together with Illumina sample barcodes, were added in two successive PCR steps. The Illumina HiSeq platform was used with custom primers to sequence TCR alpha and beta cDNA libraries. The original pipeline was this. Raw reads were processed with MiGEC to extract unique molecular identifiers, and MiXCR was used to determine CDR3 positions. For each individual, recombination models were inferred using an EM algorithm with the repgenHMM and IGoR tools. The analysis of shared clonotypes was done with the tcR package in R, with sharing normalized by the product of cloneset sizes. Out-of-frame nonproductive sequences were analyzed to study raw recombination free of thymic and clonal selection effects. TCRdb reworked the public reads: Q25 trimming with fastp, MiXCR clone assembly, productive beta chains retained. Each entry merges the rows of one CDR3 protein and shows their most common DNA and genes. The V and J calls and clone size are TCRdb's, not the authors'. For this sample there are 700,000 or so distinct CDR3 sequences; approximately 22% appear just once. In total, the top ten clones hold 4% to 5.5% of the sample.

Reading from cysteine to phenylalanine, the CDR3 counts 14 amino acids. Left in the record is the CDR3 DNA by itself, 42 bases read in frame from the first base. V gives up 7 bases and J gives up 7 bases, and the segment between their germline ends measures 19 bases. The CDR1 and CDR2 encoded by the germline V gene (reference sequence) are MNHEY and SMNVEV. This clonotype has more than one count but fewer than ten. Its recognized antigen is unknown. No clone much larger than this one lies a single base away; base qualities are absent. These data were likewise used in another study, on T cells expressing NK-cell markers. That second report states: TCR beta-chain repertoires were profiled in sorted CD3+CD56+NKG2C+, CD3+CD56+NKG2C- and CD3+CD56-NKG2C+ T-cell subsets from fewer than 10 donors. Of the eight sequenced donors, seven were found to be HCMV-seropositive and one was found to be HCMV-seronegative. To restrict sorting to alphabetaTCR-expressing T cells, an anti-gammadeltaTCR antibody was added in several experiments. For several donors, the dominant CD3+CD56+NKG2C+ clonotypes were among the top 10 CD8+ clonotypes and accounted for about 1.0-7.0% of CD8+ T cells. Those dominant clonotypes were again the most abundant among CD3+CD56-NKG2C+ cells in four donors, at roughly 25-65%. Whether the expanded NKG2C-expressing T cell clones were specific for HCMV antigens remained unclear. The eight sequenced donors were randomly selected healthy volunteers, three men and five women. To determine HCMV serostatus, a commercial ELISA kit was used to detect HCMV-specific IgG in serum. For more than five donors, bulk peripheral blood T-cell repertoires were also sequenced from unsorted PBMC. MIGEC was used to demultiplex reads and group reads by UMI, and MiTCR was used to assemble and quantify clonotypes. To exclude erroneous sequences, any TCR cDNA sequence not supported by at least two reads was discarded. The tcR package was used for downstream repertoire analysis, with clonotypes matched between fractions based on CDR3 nucleotide sequence plus V segment. VDJmatch was used to annotate antigen specificity against VDJdb, with one amino acid substitution in CDR3 permitted.

The sequenced sample consisted of PBMCs. This TCR was recovered from a woman aged 18-29 years in good health. This receptor chain uses TRBV27 and TRBJ1-1; the D gene cannot be named for sure. The CDR3 in this case is CASMMFRTADEAFF. The nucleotides are TGTGCCAGCATGATGTTCAGGACGGCGGATGAAGCTTTCTTT.